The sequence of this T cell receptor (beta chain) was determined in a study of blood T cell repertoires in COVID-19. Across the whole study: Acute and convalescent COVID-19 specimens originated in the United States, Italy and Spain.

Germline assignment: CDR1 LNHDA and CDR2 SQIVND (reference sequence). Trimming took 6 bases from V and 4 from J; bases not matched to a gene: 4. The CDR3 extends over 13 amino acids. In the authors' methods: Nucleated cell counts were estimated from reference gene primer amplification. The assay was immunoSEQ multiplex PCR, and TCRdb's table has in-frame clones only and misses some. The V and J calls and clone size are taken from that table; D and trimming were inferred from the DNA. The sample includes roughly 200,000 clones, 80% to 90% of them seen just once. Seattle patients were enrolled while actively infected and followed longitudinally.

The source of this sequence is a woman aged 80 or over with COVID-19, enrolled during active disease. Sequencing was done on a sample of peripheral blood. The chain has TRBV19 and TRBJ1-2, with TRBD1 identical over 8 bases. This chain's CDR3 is CASRAGGFYGYTF. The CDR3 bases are TGTGCCAGTAGAGCAGGGGGCTTCTATGGCTACACCTTC.